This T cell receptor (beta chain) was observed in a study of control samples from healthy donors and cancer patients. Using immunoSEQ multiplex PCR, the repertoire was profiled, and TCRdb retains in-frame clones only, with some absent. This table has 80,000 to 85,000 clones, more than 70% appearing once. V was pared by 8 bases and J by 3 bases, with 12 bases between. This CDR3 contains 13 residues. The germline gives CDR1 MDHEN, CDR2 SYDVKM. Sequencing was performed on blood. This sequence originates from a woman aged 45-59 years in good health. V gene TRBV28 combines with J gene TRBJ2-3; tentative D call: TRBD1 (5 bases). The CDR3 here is CASFGRETDTQYF. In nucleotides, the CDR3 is TGTGCCAGCTTTGGCAGGGAAACAGATACGCAGTATTTT.